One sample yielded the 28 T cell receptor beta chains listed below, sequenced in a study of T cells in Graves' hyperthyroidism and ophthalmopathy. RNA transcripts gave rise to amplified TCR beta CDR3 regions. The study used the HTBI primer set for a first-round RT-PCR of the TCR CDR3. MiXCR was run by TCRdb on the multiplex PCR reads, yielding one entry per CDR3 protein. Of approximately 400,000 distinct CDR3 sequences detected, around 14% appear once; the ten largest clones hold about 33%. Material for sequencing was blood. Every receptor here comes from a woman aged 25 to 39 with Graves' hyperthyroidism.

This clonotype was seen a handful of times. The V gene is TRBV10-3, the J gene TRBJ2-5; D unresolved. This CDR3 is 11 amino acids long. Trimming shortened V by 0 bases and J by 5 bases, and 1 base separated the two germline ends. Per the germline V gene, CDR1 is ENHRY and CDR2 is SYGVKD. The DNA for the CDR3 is TGTGCCATCAGTGAGTCGGAGACCCAGTACTTC. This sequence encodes CAISESETQYF.

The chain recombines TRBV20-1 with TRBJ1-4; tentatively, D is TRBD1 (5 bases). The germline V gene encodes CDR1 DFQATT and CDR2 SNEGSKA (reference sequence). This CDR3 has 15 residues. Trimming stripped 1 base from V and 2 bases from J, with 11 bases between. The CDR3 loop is CSARGGGETNEKLFF. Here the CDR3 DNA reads TGCAGTGCTAGAGGGGGAGGGGAGACTAATGAAAAACTGTTTTTT.

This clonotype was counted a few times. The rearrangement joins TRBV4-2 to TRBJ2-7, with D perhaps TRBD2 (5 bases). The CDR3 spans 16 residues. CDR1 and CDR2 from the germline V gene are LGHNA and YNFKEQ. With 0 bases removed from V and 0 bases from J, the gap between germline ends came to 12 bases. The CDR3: CASSQEIAPSSYEQYF. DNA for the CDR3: TGTGCCAGCAGCCAAGAGATAGCGCCAAGCTCCTACGAGCAGTACTTC.

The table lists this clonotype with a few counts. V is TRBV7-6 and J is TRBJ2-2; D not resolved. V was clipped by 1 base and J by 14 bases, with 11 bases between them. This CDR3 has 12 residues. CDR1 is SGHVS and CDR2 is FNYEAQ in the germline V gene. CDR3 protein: CASSLEGFFLFF. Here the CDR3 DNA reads TGTGCCAGCAGCTTAGAAGGGTTTTTTCTGTTTTTT.

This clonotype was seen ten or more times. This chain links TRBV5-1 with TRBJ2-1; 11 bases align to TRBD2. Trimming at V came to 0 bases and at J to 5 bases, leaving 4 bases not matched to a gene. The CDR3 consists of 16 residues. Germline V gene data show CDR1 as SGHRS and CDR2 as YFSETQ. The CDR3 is CASSLELAGGHNEQFF. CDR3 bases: TGCGCCAGCAGCTTGGAGCTAGCGGGAGGTCACAATGAGCAGTTCTTC.

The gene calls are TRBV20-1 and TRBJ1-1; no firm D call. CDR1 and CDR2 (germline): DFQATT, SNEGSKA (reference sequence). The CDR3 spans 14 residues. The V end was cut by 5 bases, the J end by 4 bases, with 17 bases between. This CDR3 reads CSACLWRGVTEAFF. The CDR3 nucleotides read TGCAGTGCTTGCCTTTGGCGGGGAGTCACTGAAGCTTTCTTT.

For the CDR3, the DNA is TGTGCCAGCAGTTTGGCAGGGGCAATCGATGAGCAGTTCTTC. This translates into CASSLAGAIDEQFF. The gene calls are TRBV28 and TRBJ2-1; perhaps TRBD1 as D (6 bases). Trimming took 3 bases from V and 8 from J, leaving 14 bases between them. The CDR3 contains 14 residues. Looked up from germline, CDR1 is MDHEN and CDR2 is SYDVKM. The full variable domain, rest sourced from reference TRBV28 and TRBJ2-1, is DVKVTQSSRYLVKRTGEKVFLECVQDMDHENMFWYRQDPGLGLRLIYFSYDVKMKEKGDIPEGYSVSREKKERFSLILESASTNQTSMYLCASSLAGAIDEQFFGPGTRLTVL.

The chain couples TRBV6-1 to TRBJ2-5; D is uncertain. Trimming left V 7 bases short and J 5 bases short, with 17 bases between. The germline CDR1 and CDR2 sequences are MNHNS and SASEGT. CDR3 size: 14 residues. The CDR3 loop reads CASTAVWGQETQYF. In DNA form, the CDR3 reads TGTGCCAGCACCGCGGTATGGGGTCAGGAGACCCAGTACTTC.

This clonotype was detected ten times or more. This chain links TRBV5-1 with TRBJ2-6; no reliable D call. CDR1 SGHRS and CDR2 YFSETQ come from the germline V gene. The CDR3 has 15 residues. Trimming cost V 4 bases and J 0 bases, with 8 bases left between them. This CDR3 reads CASSESGSGANVLTF. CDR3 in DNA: TGCGCCAGCAGCGAATCGGGCTCTGGGGCCAACGTCCTGACTTTC.

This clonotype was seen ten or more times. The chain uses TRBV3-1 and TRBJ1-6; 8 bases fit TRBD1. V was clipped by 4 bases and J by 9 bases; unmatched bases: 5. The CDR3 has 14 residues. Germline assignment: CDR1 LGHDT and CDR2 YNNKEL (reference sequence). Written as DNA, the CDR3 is TGTGCCAGCAGCCCCGGACAGGGTAGTTCACCCCTCCACTTT. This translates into CASSPGQGSSPLHF.

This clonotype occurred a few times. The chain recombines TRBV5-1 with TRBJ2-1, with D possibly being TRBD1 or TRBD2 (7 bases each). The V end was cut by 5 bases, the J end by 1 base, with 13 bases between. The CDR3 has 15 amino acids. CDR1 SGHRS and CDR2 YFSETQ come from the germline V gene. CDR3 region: CASRLQGGSYNEQFF. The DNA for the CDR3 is TGCGCCAGCAGATTGCAGGGGGGGTCCTACAATGAGCAGTTCTTC.

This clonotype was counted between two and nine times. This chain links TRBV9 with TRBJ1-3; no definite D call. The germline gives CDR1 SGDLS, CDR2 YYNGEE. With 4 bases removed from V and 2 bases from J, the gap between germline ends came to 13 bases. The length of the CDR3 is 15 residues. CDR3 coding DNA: TGTGCCAGCAGCCTAAACCCAGCTGCTGGAAACACCATATATTTT. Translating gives CASSLNPAAGNTIYF.

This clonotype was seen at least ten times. CDR3 coding DNA: TGTGCCAGCAGTTTTGTTGGGGTTCGGGCAGAAAAACTGTTTTTT. It is translated as CASSFVGVRAEKLFF. The V and J genes are TRBV12-3 or TRBV12-4 and TRBJ1-4, with no clear D. V lost 3 bases and J lost 8, with 16 bases in between. The CDR3 is made up of 15 amino acids.

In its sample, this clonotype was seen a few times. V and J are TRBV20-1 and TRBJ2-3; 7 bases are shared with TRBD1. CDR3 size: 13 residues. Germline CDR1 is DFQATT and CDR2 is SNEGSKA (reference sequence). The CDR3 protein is CSPLEGATDTQYF. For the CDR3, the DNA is TGCAGCCCGCTAGAGGGGGCGACAGATACGCAGTATTTT.

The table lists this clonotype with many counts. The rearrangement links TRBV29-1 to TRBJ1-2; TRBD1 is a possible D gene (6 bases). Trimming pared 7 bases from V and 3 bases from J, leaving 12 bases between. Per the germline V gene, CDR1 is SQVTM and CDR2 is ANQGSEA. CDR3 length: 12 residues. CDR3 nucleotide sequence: TGCAGCGCTTGGACAGCGGACTATGGCTACACCTTC. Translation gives CSAWTADYGYTF. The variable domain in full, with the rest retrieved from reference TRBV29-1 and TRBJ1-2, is SAVISQKPSRDICQRGTSLTIQCQVDSQVTMMFWYRQQPGQSLTLIATANQGSEATYESGFVIDKFPISRPNLTFSTLTVSNMSPEDSSIYLCSAWTADYGYTFGSGTRLTVV.

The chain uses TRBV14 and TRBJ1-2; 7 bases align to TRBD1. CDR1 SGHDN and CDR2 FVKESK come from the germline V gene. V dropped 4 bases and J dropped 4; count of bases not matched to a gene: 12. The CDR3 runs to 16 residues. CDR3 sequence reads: CASSPFAGTAVYGYTF. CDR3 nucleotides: TGTGCCAGCAGCCCTTTCGCCGGGACAGCAGTCTATGGCTACACCTTC.

This chain's CDR3 is CASSYSAPVAGTTYEQYF. CDR3 sequence (DNA): TGTGCCAGCAGTTACTCGGCCCCTGTTGCGGGAACTACCTACGAGCAGTACTTC. J is TRBJ2-7 and V is TRBV6-6, with D possibly matching TRBD2 (6 bases). The CDR3 totals 18 residues. Germline lookup yields CDR1 MNHNY and CDR2 SVGAGI (reference sequence). V lost 0 bases and J lost 2, with 20 bases in between.

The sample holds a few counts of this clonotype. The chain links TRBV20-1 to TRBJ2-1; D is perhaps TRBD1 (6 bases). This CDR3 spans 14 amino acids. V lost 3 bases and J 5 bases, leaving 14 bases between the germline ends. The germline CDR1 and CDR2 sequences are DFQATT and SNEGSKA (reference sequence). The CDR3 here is CSASNPDRHNEQFF. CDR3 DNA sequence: TGCAGTGCTAGTAACCCGGACAGACACAATGAGCAGTTCTTC.

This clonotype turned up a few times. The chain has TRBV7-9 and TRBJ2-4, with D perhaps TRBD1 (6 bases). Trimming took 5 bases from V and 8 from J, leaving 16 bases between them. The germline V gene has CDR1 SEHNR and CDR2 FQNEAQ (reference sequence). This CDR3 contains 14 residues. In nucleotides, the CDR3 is TGTGCCAGCAGCCCTGGACAGATTTCGTACATTCAGTACTTC. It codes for CASSPGQISYIQYF. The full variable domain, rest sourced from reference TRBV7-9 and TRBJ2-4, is DTGVSQNPRHKITKRGQNVTFRCDPISEHNRLYWYRQTLGQGPEFLTYFQNEAQLEKSRLLSDRFSAERPKGSFSTLEIQRTEQGDSAMYLCASSPGQISYIQYFGAGTRLSVL.

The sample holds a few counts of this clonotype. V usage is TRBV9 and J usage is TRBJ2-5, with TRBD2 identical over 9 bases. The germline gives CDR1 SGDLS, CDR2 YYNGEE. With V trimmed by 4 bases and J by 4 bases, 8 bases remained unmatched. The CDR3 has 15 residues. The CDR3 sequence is CASSLSGSFIETQYF. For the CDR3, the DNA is TGTGCCAGCAGCCTTAGCGGGAGTTTTATAGAGACCCAGTACTTC.

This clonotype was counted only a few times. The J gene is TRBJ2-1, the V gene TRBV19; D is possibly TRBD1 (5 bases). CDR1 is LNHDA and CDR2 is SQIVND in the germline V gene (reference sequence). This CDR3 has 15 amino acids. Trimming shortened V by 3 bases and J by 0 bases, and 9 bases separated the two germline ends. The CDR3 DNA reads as TGTGCCAGTAGTATTAAAGGGGCCTCCTACAATGAGCAGTTCTTC. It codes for CASSIKGASYNEQFF.

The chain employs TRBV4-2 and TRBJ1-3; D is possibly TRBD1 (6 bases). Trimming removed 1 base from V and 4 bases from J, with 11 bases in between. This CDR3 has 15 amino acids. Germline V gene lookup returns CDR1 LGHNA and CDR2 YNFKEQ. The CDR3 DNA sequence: TGTGCCAGCAGCCAAGGGATCACAGGGGGAAACACCATATATTTT. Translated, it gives CASSQGITGGNTIYF.

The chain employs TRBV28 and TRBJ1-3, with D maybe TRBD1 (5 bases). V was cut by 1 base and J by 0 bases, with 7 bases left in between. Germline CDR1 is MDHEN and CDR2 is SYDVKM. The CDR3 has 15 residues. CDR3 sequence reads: CASSLSGPSGNTIYF. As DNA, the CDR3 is TGTGCCAGCAGTTTATCGGGGCCCTCTGGAAACACCATATATTTT.

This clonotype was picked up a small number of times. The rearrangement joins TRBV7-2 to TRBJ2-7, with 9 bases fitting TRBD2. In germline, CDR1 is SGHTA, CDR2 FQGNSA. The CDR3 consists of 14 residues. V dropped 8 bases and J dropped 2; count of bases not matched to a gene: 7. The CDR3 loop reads CASEPGLATYEQYF. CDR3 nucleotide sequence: TGTGCCAGCGAACCGGGACTAGCCACCTACGAGCAGTACTTC.

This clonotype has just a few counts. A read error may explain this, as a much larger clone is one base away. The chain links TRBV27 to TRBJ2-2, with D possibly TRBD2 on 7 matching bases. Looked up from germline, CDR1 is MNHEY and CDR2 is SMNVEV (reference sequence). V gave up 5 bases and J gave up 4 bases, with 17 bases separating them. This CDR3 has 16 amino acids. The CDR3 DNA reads TGTGCCAGCAGTCCTGTTTACAGGGAGGGCACCGGGGAGCTGTTTTTT. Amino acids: CASSPVYREGTGELFF.

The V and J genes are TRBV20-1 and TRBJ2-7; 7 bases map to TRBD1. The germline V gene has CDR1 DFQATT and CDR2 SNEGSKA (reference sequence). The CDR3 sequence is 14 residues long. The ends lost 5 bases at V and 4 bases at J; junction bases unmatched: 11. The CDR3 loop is CSAPGQTLGYEQYF. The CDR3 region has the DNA TGCAGTGCTCCGGGACAGACCCTCGGATACGAGCAGTACTTC.

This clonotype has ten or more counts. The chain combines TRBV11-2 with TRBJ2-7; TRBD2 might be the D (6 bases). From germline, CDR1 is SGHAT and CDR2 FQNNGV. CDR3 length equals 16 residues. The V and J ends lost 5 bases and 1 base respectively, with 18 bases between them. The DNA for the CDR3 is TGTGCCAGCAGCCAATACTTAGCAAGCGGGTCCTACGAGCAGTACTTC. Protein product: CASSQYLASGSYEQYF.

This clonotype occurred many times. The DNA of the CDR3 is TGTGCCAGCAGTGCCGACAGACCCAATTCACCCCTCCACTTT. Translating it yields CASSADRPNSPLHF. V usage is TRBV27 and J usage is TRBJ1-6; weak D call: TRBD1 (5 bases). There are 14 residues in the CDR3. The germline V and J ends were trimmed by 5 bases and 7 bases, with 12 bases remaining between them. CDR1 MNHEY and CDR2 SMNVEV come from the germline V gene (reference sequence).